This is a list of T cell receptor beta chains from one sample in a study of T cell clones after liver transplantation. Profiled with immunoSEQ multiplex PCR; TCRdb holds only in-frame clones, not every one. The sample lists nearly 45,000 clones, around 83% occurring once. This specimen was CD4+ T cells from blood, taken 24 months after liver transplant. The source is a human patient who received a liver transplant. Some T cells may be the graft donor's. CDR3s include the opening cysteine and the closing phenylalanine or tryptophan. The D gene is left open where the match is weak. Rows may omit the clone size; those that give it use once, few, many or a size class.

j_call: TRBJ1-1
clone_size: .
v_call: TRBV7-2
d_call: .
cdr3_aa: CASSPGLSRGTEAFF
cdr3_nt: TGTGCCAGCAGCCCGGGTCTCTCCAGGGGTACTGAAGCTTTCTTT

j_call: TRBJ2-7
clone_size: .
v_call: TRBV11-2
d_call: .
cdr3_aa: CASSLEYEQYF
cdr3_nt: TGTGCCAGCAGCTTAGAGTACGAGCAGTACTTC

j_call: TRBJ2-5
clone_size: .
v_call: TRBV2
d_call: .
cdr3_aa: CASKQGETQYF
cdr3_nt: TGTGCCAGCAAACAGGGAGAGACCCAGTACTTC

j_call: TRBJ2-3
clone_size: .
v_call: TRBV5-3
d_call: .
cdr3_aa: CAKYGSFSTQYF
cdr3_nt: TGTGCCAAGTACGGGTCATTCAGTACGCAGTATTTT

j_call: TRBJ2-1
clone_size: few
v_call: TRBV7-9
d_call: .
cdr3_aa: CASSLAEYNEQFF
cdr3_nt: TGTGCCAGCAGCTTAGCGGAATACAATGAGCAGTTCTTC

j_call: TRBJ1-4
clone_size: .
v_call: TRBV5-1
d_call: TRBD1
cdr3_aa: CASSWDRVEEKLFF
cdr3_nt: TGCGCCAGCAGCTGGGACAGGGTGGAGGAAAAACTGTTTTTT

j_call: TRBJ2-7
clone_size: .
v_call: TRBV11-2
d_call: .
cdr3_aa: CASRTSIREQYF
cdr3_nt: TGTGCCAGCAGAACCAGTATCAGAGAGCAGTACTTC

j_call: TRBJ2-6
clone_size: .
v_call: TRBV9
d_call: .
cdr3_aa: CASSAILSGANVLTF
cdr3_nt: TGTGCCAGCAGCGCGATCCTCTCTGGGGCCAACGTCCTGACTTTC

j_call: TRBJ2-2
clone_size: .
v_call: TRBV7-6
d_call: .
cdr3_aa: CASSPLSSTAPTGELFF
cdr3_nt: TGTGCCAGCAGTCCCTTATCATCAACAGCACCCACCGGGGAGCTGTTTTTT

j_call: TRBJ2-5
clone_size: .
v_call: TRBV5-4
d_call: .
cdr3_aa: CASSPDSYQETQYF
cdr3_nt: TGTGCCAGCAGCCCGGACAGCTACCAAGAGACCCAGTACTTC

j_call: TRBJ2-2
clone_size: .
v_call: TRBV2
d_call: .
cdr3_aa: CASKRQGGNTGELFF
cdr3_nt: TGTGCCAGCAAACGGCAGGGTGGGAACACCGGGGAGCTGTTTTTT

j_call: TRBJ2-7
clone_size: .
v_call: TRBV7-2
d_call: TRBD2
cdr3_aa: CASSRSGPPYEQYF
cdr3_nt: TGTGCCAGCAGCCGTAGCGGGCCCCCCTACGAGCAGTACTTC

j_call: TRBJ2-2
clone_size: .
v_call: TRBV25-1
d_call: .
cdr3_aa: CAVRNTGELFF
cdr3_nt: TGTGCCGTCAGGAACACCGGGGAGCTGTTTTTT

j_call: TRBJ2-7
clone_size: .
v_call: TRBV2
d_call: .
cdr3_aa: CASSFAPSYEQYF
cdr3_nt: TGTGCCAGCAGTTTCGCCCCTTCCTACGAGCAGTACTTC

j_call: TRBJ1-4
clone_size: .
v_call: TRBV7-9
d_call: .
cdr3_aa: CASSLDFEKLFF
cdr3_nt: TGTGCCAGCAGCTTAGACTTTGAAAAACTGTTTTTT

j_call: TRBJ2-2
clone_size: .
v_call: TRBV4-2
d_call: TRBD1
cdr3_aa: CASSQEGGRGGELFF
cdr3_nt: TGTGCCAGCAGCCAAGAAGGGGGCAGGGGCGGGGAGCTGTTTTTT

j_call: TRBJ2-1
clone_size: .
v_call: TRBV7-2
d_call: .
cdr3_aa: CASSPEDSYNEQFF
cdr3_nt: TGTGCCAGCAGCCCAGAAGACAGTTACAATGAGCAGTTCTTC

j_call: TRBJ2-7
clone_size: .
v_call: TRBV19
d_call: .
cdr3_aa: CASNGVPGEQYF
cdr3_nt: TGTGCCAGTAACGGGGTACCGGGCGAGCAGTACTTC

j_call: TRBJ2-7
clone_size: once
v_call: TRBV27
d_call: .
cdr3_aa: CASSGPGLPYEQYF
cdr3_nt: TGTGCCAGCAGCGGCCCTGGTCTCCCCTACGAGCAGTACTTC

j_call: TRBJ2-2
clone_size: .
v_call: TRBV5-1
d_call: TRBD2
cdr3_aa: CASSFIGRAGIGTGELFF
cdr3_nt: TGCGCCAGCAGCTTCATCGGGAGGGCCGGTATCGGCACCGGGGAGCTGTTTTTT

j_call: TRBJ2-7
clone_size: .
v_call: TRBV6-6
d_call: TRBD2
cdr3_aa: CASSYSGTTYEQYF
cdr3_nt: TGTGCCAGCAGTTACTCCGGGACTACCTACGAGCAGTACTTC

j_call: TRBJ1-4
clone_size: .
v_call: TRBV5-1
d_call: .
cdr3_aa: CASSLGRTNEKLFF
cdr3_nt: TGCGCCAGCAGCTTGGGCAGGACTAATGAAAAACTGTTTTTT

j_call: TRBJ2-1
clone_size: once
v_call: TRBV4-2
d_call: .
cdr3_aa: CASSQAAANEQFF
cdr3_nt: TGTGCCAGCAGCCAAGCAGCGGCGAATGAGCAGTTCTTC

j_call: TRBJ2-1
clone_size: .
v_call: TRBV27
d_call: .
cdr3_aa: CASSLIWGRNEQFF
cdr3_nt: TGTGCCAGCAGCCTTATCTGGGGGCGGAATGAGCAGTTCTTC

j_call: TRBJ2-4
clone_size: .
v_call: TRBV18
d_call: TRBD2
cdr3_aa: CASSRTSGGTDGIQYF
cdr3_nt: TGTGCCAGCTCGCGGACTAGCGGGGGCACCGATGGCATTCAGTACTTC

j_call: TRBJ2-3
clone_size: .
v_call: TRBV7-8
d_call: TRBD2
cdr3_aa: CASSRGTNGNTDTQYF
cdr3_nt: TGTGCCAGCAGTCGAGGGACTAACGGTAACACAGATACGCAGTATTTT

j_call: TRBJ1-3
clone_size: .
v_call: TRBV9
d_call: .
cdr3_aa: CASSGRGSGNTIYF
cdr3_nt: TGTGCCAGCAGCGGCCGGGGCTCTGGAAACACCATATATTTT

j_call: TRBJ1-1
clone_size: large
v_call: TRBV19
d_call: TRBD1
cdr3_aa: CASSSGQGLPEAFF
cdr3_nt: TGTGCCAGTAGTTCAGGACAGGGTTTGCCTGAAGCTTTCTTT

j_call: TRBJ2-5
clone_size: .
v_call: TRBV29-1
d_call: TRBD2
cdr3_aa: CSVEDQGWRGGLRALGQETQYF
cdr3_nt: TGCAGCGTTGAAGATCAGGGGTGGCGGGGGGGCCTTAGGGCTTTAGGGCAAGAGACCCAGTACTTC

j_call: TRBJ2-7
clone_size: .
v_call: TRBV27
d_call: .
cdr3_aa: CASRRATTTGEQYF
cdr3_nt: TGTGCCAGCAGGAGGGCTACTACTACGGGCGAGCAGTATTTC

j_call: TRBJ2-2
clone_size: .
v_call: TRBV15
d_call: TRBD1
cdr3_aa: CATSSTGGNTGELFF
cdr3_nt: TGTGCCACCAGCAGTACAGGGGGCAACACCGGGGAGCTGTTTTTT

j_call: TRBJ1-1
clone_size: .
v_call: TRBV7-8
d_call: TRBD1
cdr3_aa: CASSSGTGKSAEAFF
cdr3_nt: TGTGCCAGCAGCTCTGGGACAGGGAAGTCAGCTGAAGCTTTCTTT

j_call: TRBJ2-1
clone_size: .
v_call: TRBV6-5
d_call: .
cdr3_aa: CASSYVRTDNEQFF
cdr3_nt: TGTGCCAGCAGTTACGTGCGCACAGACAATGAGCAGTTCTTC

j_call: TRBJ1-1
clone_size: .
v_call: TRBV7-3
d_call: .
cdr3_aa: CASSLTADMNTEAFF
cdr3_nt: TGTGCCAGCAGCTTAACGGCAGACATGAACACTGAAGCTTTCTTT

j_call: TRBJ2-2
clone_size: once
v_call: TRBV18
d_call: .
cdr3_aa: CASSPSTPGANTGELFF
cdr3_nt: TGTGCCAGCTCACCGTCAACGCCGGGGGCAAACACCGGGGAGCTGTTTTTT

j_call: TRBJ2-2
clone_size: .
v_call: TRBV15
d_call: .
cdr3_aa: CASGWGTGELFF
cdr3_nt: TGTGCCAGCGGGTGGGGTACCGGGGAGCTGTTTTTT

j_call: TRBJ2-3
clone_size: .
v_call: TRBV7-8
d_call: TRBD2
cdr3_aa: CASSLSGRGDTQYF
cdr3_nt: TGTGCCAGCAGCCTTAGCGGGAGGGGGGATACGCAGTATTTT

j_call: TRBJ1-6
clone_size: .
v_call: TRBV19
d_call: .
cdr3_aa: CASSIGQNLYNSPLHF
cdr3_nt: TGTGCCAGTAGTATCGGACAGAATCTCTATAATTCACCCCTCCACTTT

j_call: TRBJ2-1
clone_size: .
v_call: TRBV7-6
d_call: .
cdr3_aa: CASSLEPRAQFF
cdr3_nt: TGTGCCAGCAGCTTAGAGCCGCGGGCACAGTTCTTC

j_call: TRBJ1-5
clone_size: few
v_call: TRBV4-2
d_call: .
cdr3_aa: CASSQETGSNQPQHF
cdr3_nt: TGTGCCAGCAGCCAAGAAACGGGGAGCAATCAGCCCCAGCATTTT

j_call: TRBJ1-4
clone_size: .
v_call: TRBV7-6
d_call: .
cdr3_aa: CASSLAVFEKLFF
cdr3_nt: TGTGCCAGCAGCTTAGCCGTGTTTGAAAAACTGTTTTTT

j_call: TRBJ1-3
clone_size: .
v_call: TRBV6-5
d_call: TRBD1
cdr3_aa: CASRKDRGSGNTIYF
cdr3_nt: TGTGCCAGCAGAAAAGACAGGGGGTCTGGAAACACCATATATTTT

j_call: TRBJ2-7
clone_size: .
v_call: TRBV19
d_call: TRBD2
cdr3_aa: CASSPGTSGRYEQYF
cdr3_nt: TGTGCCAGTAGTCCCGGGACTAGCGGGAGGTACGAGCAGTACTTC

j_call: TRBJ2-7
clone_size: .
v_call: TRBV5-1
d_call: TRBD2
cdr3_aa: CASSLDASGSDEQYF
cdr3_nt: TGCGCCAGCAGCTTGGATGCTAGCGGGAGTGATGAGCAGTACTTC

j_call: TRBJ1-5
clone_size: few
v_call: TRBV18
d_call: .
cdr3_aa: CASSPGATPAEHF
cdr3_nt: TGTGCCAGCTCACCAGGGGCCACCCCTGCTGAGCATTTT

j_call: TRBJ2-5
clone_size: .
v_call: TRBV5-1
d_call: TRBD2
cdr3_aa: CASSRPGGGQETQYF
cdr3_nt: TGCGCCAGCAGCAGACCCGGCGGGGGACAAGAGACCCAGTACTTC

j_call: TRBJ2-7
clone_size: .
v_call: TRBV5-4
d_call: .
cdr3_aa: CASSTGQYGDYEQYF
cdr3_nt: TGTGCCAGCAGCACTGGACAGTATGGGGACTACGAGCAGTACTTC

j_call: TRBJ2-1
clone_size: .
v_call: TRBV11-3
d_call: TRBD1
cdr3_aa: CASSWANTGVNEQFF
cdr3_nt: TGTGCCAGCAGCTGGGCCAATACAGGGGTTAATGAGCAGTTCTTC

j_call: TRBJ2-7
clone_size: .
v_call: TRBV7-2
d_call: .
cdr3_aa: CASSLAGGSYEQYF
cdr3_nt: TGTGCCAGCAGCTTAGCGGGTGGTTCCTACGAGCAGTACTTC

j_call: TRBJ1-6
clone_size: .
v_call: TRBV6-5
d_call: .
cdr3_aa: CASSYYSNSPLHF
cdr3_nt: TGTGCCAGCAGTTATTACTCTAATTCACCCCTCCACTTT